This T cell receptor beta chain was retrieved from a study of CD8+ T cells in alopecia areata. This clone was counted at least ten times. Mouse gene names apply. With the read ending 4 residues before the CDR3 end, the germline J gene is used to fill in that end. This CDR3 has 14 amino acids. The pooled cutaneous lymph node cells were sorted using several markers (CD4, CD8alpha, NKG2D, NKG2ACE and others). cDNA reverse transcribed from extracted RNA served as the sequencing template. TCRdb's table, derived via immunoSEQ multiplex PCR, lists solely in-frame clones and lacks some. Singletons are absent from the sample, which has about 300,000 clones.

The TCR sequence derives from a C3H/HeJ mouse with alopecia areata. Strain haplotype at MHC: H2-k. V gene TRBV22 combines with J gene TRBJ1-2; TRBD1, as called in the table, went unchecked against the DNA. TRBV22 represents a pseudogene. The source material was CD4+ T cells sorted from a lymph node. Incomplete CDR3 DNA: TGTGCCAGCAGTGGGGACAGGGGAAACTCC. It yields the protein CASSGDRGNS. The full CDR3 reads CASSGDRGNSDYTF.